This T cell receptor (beta chain) derives from a study of OX40 agonist ivuxolimab in advanced cancers. TCRdb's table, derived via immunoSEQ multiplex PCR, lists solely in-frame clones and lacks some. Found here are 43,000 or so clones, approximately 91% of them singletons; the top ten hold roughly 1.1%. Germline CDR1 is SGHAT and CDR2 is FQNNGV. V lost 8 bases, J lost 2 bases, and 6 bases stayed unmatched. CDR3 length: 14 amino acids. The sequencing used CD4+ or CD8+ T cells sorted from blood, collected in a trial of the OX40 agonist ivuxolimab. The genes are TRBV11-2 and TRBJ2-1; 7 positions match TRBD2. This clonotype was sampled from an adult with an advanced solid tumor such as melanoma, head and neck, liver or kidney cancer. This CDR3 is CASLRLAAYNEQFF. The DNA of the CDR3 is TGTGCCAGCCTTCGACTAGCCGCCTACAATGAGCAGTTCTTC.